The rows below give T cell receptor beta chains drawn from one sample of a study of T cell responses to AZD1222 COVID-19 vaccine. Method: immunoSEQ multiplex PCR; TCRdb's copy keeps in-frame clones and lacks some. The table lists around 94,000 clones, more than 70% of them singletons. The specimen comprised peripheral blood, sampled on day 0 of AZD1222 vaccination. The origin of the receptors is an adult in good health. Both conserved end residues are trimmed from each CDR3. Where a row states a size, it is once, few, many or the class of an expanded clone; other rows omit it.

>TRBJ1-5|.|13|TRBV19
ASSIQQGENQPQH
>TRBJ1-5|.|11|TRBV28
ASGTYSNQPQH
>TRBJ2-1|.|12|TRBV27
ASSLMTPPNEQF
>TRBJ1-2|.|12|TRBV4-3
ASSQPGQGSGYT
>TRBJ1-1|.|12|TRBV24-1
ATSDHGRNTEAF
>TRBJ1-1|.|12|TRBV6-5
ASSLSTGFTEAF
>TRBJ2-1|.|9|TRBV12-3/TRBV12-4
ASRGLSEQF
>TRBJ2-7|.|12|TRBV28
ASGARSGTDEQY
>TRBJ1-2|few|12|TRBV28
ASRASDSYYGYT
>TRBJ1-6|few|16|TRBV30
AWSVGQGALRSNSPLH
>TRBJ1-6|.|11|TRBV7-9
ASQPFSNSPLH
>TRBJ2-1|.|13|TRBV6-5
ASRLSGGVYNEQF
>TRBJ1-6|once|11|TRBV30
AWKWSYNSPLH
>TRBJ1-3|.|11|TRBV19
ASGGTAGNTIY
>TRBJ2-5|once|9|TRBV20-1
SAGRQETQY
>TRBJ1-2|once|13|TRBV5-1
ASSVTGTGLYGYT
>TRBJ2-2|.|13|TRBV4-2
ASSQDYRGGGELF
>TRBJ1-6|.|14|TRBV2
ASRLESGRSDSPLH
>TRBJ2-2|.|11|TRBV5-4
ASSLMNTGELF
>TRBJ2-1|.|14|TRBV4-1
ASSQGSRILHNEQF
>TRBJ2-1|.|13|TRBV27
ASSSSGRSYNEQF
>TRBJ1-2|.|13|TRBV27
ASSFWAGGLDGYT
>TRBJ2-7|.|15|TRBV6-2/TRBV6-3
ASSYSGFGTRYYEQY
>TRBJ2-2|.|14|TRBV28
ASTQGGTGKGGELF
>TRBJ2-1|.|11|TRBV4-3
ASSHPGGSQQF
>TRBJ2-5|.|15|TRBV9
ASSVKGRDRGAETQY
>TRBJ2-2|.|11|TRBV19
ASSTGPTGELF
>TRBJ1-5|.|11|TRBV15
ATSRVLEQPQH
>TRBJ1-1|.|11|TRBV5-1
ASSQQGGTEAF
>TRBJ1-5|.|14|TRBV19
ASSSPNRGDNQPQH
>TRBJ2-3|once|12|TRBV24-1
ATSDWDTQDTQY
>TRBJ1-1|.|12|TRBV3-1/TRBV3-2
ASSRAGTGTEAF
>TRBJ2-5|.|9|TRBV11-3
ASSSEETQY
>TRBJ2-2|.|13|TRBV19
ASSTRLGGTGELF
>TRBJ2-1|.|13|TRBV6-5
ASSALRGSYNEQF
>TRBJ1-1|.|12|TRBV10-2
ASSGEPVNTEAF
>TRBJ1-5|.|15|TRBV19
ASSIGGRQVRHQPQH
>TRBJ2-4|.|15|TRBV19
ASSITGNGLAKNIQY
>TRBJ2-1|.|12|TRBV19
ASSRAGDGREQF
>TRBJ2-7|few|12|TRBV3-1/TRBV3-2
ASSPTADRRTMY